This is a list of T cell receptor beta chains from one sample in a study of glioma-infiltrating T cells. Each CDR3 protein gets one entry after TCRdb re-called the multiplex PCR reads with MiXCR. The table shows over 120,000 distinct CDR3 sequences, with roughly 43% occurring only once. Sequencing was carried out using glioma tissue, nonneoplastic brain tissue, or PBMCs (not recorded which). These receptors originate from a human donor with low-grade glioma or glioblastoma, undergoing nonglioma brain surgery, or in good health (not recorded which). Both conserved end residues are part of each CDR3. A D gene is named only where the DNA matches it firmly. A clone size is listed for some rows: how often the clone was seen (once, few, many), or a class if it is expanded.

>-|-|TRBJ1-5|TRBV4-1
CASSRSGTDSNQPQHF
TGCGCCAGCAGCCGATCCGGGACGGATAGCAATCAGCCCCAGCATTTT
>-|few|TRBJ2-7|TRBV4-3
CASSQDRGVNYEQYF
TGCGCCAGCAGCCAAGATAGGGGGGTCAATTACGAGCAGTACTTC
>TRBD2|-|TRBJ2-1|TRBV7-9
CASSFELALYNEQFF
TGTGCCAGCAGCTTTGAACTAGCGCTTTACAATGAGCAGTTCTTC
>-|once|TRBJ2-5|TRBV15
CATSRAGETQYF
TGTGCCACCAGCAGAGCAGGAGAGACCCAGTACTTC
>TRBD2|-|TRBJ2-7|TRBV20-1
CSAYRTSGSLVNEQYF
TGCAGTGCTTACCGGACTAGCGGGAGTCTGGTTAACGAGCAGTACTTC
>-|once|TRBJ2-1|TRBV5-6
CASSPQVQPYNEQFF
TGTGCCAGCAGCCCTCAGGTACAGCCCTACAATGAGCAGTTCTTC
>TRBD1|-|TRBJ1-1|TRBV18
CASSPGTGLGTEAFF
TGTGCCAGCTCACCAGGGACAGGGCTCGGCACTGAAGCTTTCTTT
>-|-|TRBJ2-5|TRBV7-2
CASAPSLSGNQETQYF
TGTGCCAGCGCCCCAAGCCTGAGTGGGAACCAAGAGACCCAGTACTTC
>TRBD2|many|TRBJ2-1|TRBV6-2/TRBV6-3
CASSYDKAGAPGDEQFF
TGTGCCAGCAGTTATGATAAAGCGGGGGCGCCTGGGGATGAGCAGTTCTTC
>-|-|TRBJ1-2|TRBV28
CASSYMGQSYGYTF
TGTGCCAGCAGTTACATGGGACAATCCTATGGCTACACCTTC
>-|-|TRBJ1-1|TRBV28
CASSSQGRSTEAFF
TGTGCCAGCAGTTCCCAGGGCAGGAGCACTGAAGCTTTCTTT
>-|-|TRBJ1-1|TRBV7-2
CASSLQSGRTEAFF
TGTGCCAGCAGCCTTCAGAGCGGGAGAACTGAAGCTTTCTTT
>-|-|TRBJ2-7|TRBV27
CASSYRAPWGEQYF
TGTGCCAGCAGTTACAGGGCTCCCTGGGGTGAGCAGTACTTC
>-|-|TRBJ1-1|TRBV7-2
CASSSQGGTEAFF
TGTGCCAGCAGCTCCCAAGGAGGAACTGAAGCTTTCTTT
>-|-|TRBJ2-5|TRBV27
CASSRSQYQETQYF
TGTGCCAGCAGCCGGAGCCAGTACCAAGAGACCCAGTACTTC
>TRBD2|few|TRBJ2-3|TRBV20-1
CSAPAGTSGATDTQYF
TGCAGTGCTCCAGCCGGGACTAGCGGGGCCACAGATACGCAGTATTTT
>-|-|TRBJ1-3|TRBV27
CASRELGGTGGNTIYF
TGTGCCAGCAGGGAATTAGGAGGGACGGGAGGAAACACCATATATTTT
>TRBD2|-|TRBJ2-5|TRBV27
CASSPGTSGGETQYF
TGTGCCAGCAGTCCCGGGACTAGCGGGGGAGAGACCCAGTACTTC
>TRBD2|-|TRBJ2-7|TRBV20-1
CSATSLAGGDEQYF
TGCAGTGCAACCTCGCTAGCGGGTGGTGACGAGCAGTACTTC
>-|-|TRBJ1-6|TRBV6-5
CASSWNRESDSPLHF
TGTGCCAGCAGTTGGAACAGGGAGTCTGATTCACCCCTCCACTTT
>TRBD2|-|TRBJ2-3|TRBV11-1
CASSRLARTDTQYF
TGTGCCAGCAGCAGACTAGCGCGGACAGATACGCAGTATTTT
>-|-|TRBJ1-1|TRBV4-3
CASSQVRFSNTEAFF
TGCGCCAGCAGCCAAGTCCGGTTTTCGAACACTGAAGCTTTCTTT
>-|few|TRBJ2-2|TRBV28
CATRTGNTGELFF
TGTGCCACCAGGACGGGGAACACCGGGGAGCTGTTTTTT
>TRBD1|-|TRBJ1-2|TRBV11-2
CASITTGGGYGYTF
TGTGCCAGCATCACGACAGGGGGCGGCTATGGCTACACCTTC
>TRBD2|few|TRBJ2-1|TRBV20-1
CSARFTSGHYNEQFF
TGCAGTGCTAGGTTCACTAGCGGGCATTACAATGAGCAGTTCTTC
>-|-|TRBJ2-7|TRBV19
CASSDSGNYEQYF
TGTGCCAGTAGTGATAGCGGCAACTACGAGCAGTACTTC
>TRBD2|-|TRBJ2-7|TRBV28
CASSLLASGHYEQYF
TGTGCCAGCAGTTTATTGGCTAGCGGACACTACGAGCAGTACTTC
>-|few|TRBJ2-3|TRBV7-9
CASSLDGPSVDTQYF
TGTGCCAGCAGCTTAGATGGTCCTAGCGTGGATACGCAGTATTTT